This T cell receptor (beta chain) derives from a study of T cells in Graves' hyperthyroidism and ophthalmopathy. An absence of ophthalmopathy progression within 18 months meant stable Graves' hyperthyroidism. V gave up 5 bases and J gave up 1 base; unmatched junction bases: 3. Germline-derived CDR1 and CDR2 are SNHLY and FYNNEI. The length of the CDR3 is 15 residues. The investigators amplified TCR beta CDR3 regions from RNA transcripts. The primer set for the first-round RT-PCR of the TCR CDR3 was HTBI. TCRdb reprocessed the multiplex PCR reads via MiXCR and lists one record per CDR3 protein. The data show hundreds of thousands of distinct CDR3 sequences, with approximately 15% seen just once and roughly 10% held by the top ten. This clonotype was counted many times.

The sequenced sample consisted of blood. The chain carries TRBV2 and TRBJ2-5; 11 bases are shared with TRBD2. This TCR derives from a young woman with Graves' hyperthyroidism. Here the CDR3 DNA reads TGTGCCAGCAGTACAGGACTAGCGGGCCAAGAGACCCAGTACTTC. As protein: CASSTGLAGQETQYF.